This T cell receptor (beta chain) originates from a study of beta chain features in type 1 diabetes. Every isolated RNA sample was fully reverse transcribed, so sequencing captured expressed TCRB transcripts. Sequencing was performed with immunoSEQ multiplex PCR; in TCRdb, only in-frame clones are kept and a portion is missing. The table includes some 360,000 clones, 8% to 10% detected once. Study-wide results and limits: TCRB repertoires of naive, central memory and Treg cells appeared more similar among patients than among healthy donors. TCRB CDR3s were moderately but significantly shorter in Type 1 diabetes patients in all four CD4+ subsets.

This clone showed up just a few times. Its antigen is currently unknown. The origin of this receptor is a young man with type 1 diabetes. The sample was central memory CD4+ T cells from blood.

CDR3 nucleotide sequence: TGTGCCAGTAGTAAGAAACTGGGCGAGAACTATGGCTACACCTTC. Amino acids: CASSKKLGENYGYTF. V gene TRBV19 combines with J gene TRBJ1-2; no reliable D call. In germline, CDR1 is LNHDA, CDR2 SQIVND (reference sequence). The CDR3 consists of 15 residues. Trimming took off 4 bases at V and 2 bases at J, with 14 bases between the two ends.